Shown below are 27 T cell receptor beta chains from a single sample sequenced in a study of control samples from healthy donors and cancer patients. Clones were read by immunoSEQ multiplex PCR, and TCRdb kept only the in-frame ones, dropping some. The table includes 150,000 to 200,000 clones, 92% detected once. Sequencing input: blood. The receptors come from a woman in her 30s in good health.

In its sample, this clone was seen once. CDR3 sequence reads: CASSQGGGEGQRLDEQYF. As DNA, the CDR3 is TGCGCCAGCAGCCAAGGGGGAGGGGAGGGCCAGCGTCTGGACGAGCAGTACTTC. The V gene is TRBV4-3, the J gene TRBJ2-7, with 7 bases that match TRBD2. J was trimmed by 5 bases and V by 1 base; bases with no gene match: 17. Germline lookup yields CDR1 LGHNA and CDR2 YSLEER. The length of the CDR3 is 18 residues.

The chain couples TRBV6-5 to TRBJ2-7; D gene ambiguous. V lost 8 bases and J lost 5, with 13 bases in between. The germline V gene has CDR1 MNHEY and CDR2 SVGAGI. The CDR3 loop spans 12 amino acids. The CDR3 loop is CASQPYYHEQYF. The CDR3 nucleotides are TGTGCCAGCCAACCTTACTACCACGAGCAGTACTTC.

This chain joins TRBV2 and TRBJ2-7; 9 nucleotides line up with TRBD1. Looked up from germline, CDR1 is SNHLY and CDR2 is FYNNEI. The CDR3 extends over 15 amino acids. J gave up 4 bases and V 5 bases, and 9 bases lay outside the gene matches. The CDR3 coding sequence is TGTGCCAGCAGTTCTGAGGGACAGGGCCCTTACGAGCAGTACTTC. Translated: CASSSEGQGPYEQYF.

The genes are TRBV7-8 and TRBJ1-5, with TRBD1 as a possible D gene (5 bases). V lost 1 base and J 5 bases, leaving 9 bases between the germline ends. This CDR3 is 14 amino acids long. From germline, CDR1 is SGHVS and CDR2 FQNEAQ. CDR3 residues: CASSLVRGDQPQHF. CDR3 nucleotides: TGTGCCAGCAGCTTAGTTCGGGGGGATCAGCCCCAGCATTTT.

The chain has TRBV7-9 and TRBJ2-3, with no clear D. The length of the CDR3 is 15 residues. Trimming shortened V by 1 base and J by 0 bases, and 8 bases separated the two germline ends. CDR1 and CDR2 (germline): SEHNR, FQNEAQ (reference sequence). The CDR3 spells CASSLVGKSTDTQYF. DNA of the CDR3: TGTGCCAGCAGCTTAGTAGGAAAAAGCACAGATACGCAGTATTTT.

V gene TRBV19 combines with J gene TRBJ1-2; D remains unclear. V was shortened by 5 bases and J by 4 bases, with 14 bases between the two germline ends. This CDR3 is 14 amino acids long. Germline V gene lookup returns CDR1 LNHDA and CDR2 SQIVND (reference sequence). The CDR3 coding sequence is TGTGCCAGTAGTGGACTCCGCGGTGCCTATGGCTACACCTTC. Translation: CASSGLRGAYGYTF.

The gene calls are TRBV28 and TRBJ2-3, with no clear D. Deletions cut 8 bases from V and 3 bases from J, with 18 bases between. The CDR3 length is 15 residues. Germline assignment: CDR1 MDHEN and CDR2 SYDVKM. CDR3 nucleotide sequence: TGTGCCAGCGGTAGTTCTCGGGTTGGGACAGATACGCAGTATTTT. Its translation is CASGSSRVGTDTQYF.

This CDR3 reads CASSLAGGIAKNIQYF. CDR3 coding DNA: TGTGCCAGCAGCTTAGCCGGGGGGATAGCCAAAAACATTCAGTACTTC. The chain has TRBV7-9 and TRBJ2-4; 7 nucleotides line up with TRBD2. V lost 0 bases and J lost 0; bases outside the gene matches: 2. The CDR3 runs 16 residues. Germline CDR1 SEHNR, CDR2 FQNEAQ (reference sequence).

As concerns this clone: One end of the junction fails to match germline, which may point to a read error. The V call is TRBV4-1, the J call TRBJ2-7; 10 positions match TRBD2. Germline V lookup: CDR1 MGHRA, CDR2 YSYEKL. The CDR3 is 16 amino acids. CDR3 region: CASGQVAGGWSYEQYF. Written as DNA, the CDR3 is TGCGCCAGCGGCCAAGTAGCGGGAGGTTGGTCCTACGAGCAGTACTTC.

V and J are TRBV7-6 and TRBJ1-2; D is perhaps TRBD1 (6 bases). V was trimmed by 5 bases and J by 5 bases, leaving 12 bases between them. The CDR3 sequence is 13 residues long. CDR1 is SGHVS, CDR2 FNYEAQ, per germline. CDR3 DNA: TGTGCCAGCAGCCCAGGGGTGGGGTATGGCTACACCTTC. Its protein is CASSPGVGYGYTF. Full variable domain (rest looked up from reference TRBV7-6 and TRBJ1-2): GAGVSQSPRYKVTKRGQDVALRCDPISGHVSLYWYRQALGQGPEFLTYFNYEAQQDKSGLPNDRFSAERPEGSISTLTIQRTEQRDSAMYRCASSPGVGYGYTFGSGTRLTVV.

The chain is built from TRBV13 and TRBJ2-5; 11 bases fit TRBD2. This CDR3 contains 22 residues. The J segment lost 2 bases and the V segment lost 5 bases, leaving 25 bases of the junction unmatched. Germline values: CDR1 PRHDT, CDR2 FYEKMQ (reference sequence). CDR3 bases: TGTGCCAGCAGCCTGCGCCGCACCGACACTAGCGGGAGACCCCCTTATCAAGAGACCCAGTACTTC. Its translation: CASSLRRTDTSGRPPYQETQYF.

This clone appeared a single time. This chain uses TRBV3-1 (or the pseudogene TRBV3-2) with TRBJ2-3; D may be TRBD2 (5 bases). Trimming shortened V by 5 bases and J by 8 bases, and 17 bases separated the two germline ends. Germline lookup yields CDR1 LGHDT and CDR2 YNNKEL (reference sequence). The CDR3 spans 14 residues. For the CDR3, the DNA is TGTGCCAGCAGCTTAGCGAGATTAGGTGGTACGCAGTATTTT. As protein: CASSLARLGGTQYF.

This clone appeared once. The chain is built from TRBV28 and TRBJ2-7, with no clear D. V shed 2 bases and J shed 1 base, with 6 bases lying between them. Germline V gene lookup returns CDR1 MDHEN and CDR2 SYDVKM. The CDR3 is made up of 13 amino acids. CDR3 sequence reads: CASSLTESYEQYF. The CDR3 nucleotides are TGTGCCAGCAGTTTAACAGAGTCCTACGAGCAGTACTTC.

The chain uses TRBV28 and TRBJ2-7; D call uncertain. The CDR3 extends over 12 amino acids. V gave up 5 bases and J gave up 0 bases, with 5 bases separating them. Per the germline V gene, CDR1 is MDHEN and CDR2 is SYDVKM. In DNA, the CDR3 is TGTGCCAGCAGTCACAGCTCCTACGAGCAGTACTTC. Its translation is CASSHSSYEQYF. Together with reference TRBV28 and TRBJ2-7, the CDR3 gives the full variable domain: DVKVTQSSRYLVKRTGEKVFLECVQDMDHENMFWYRQDPGLGLRLIYFSYDVKMKEKGDIPEGYSVSREKKERFSLILESASTNQTSMYLCASSHSSYEQYFGPGTRLTVT.

The chain recombines TRBV5-4 with TRBJ1-1; a weak D match, TRBD1 (6 bases). The germline gives CDR1 SGHNT, CDR2 YYREEE (reference sequence). The V end lost 4 bases, the J end lost 5 bases, and 18 bases lay between the germline ends. The length of the CDR3 is 15 residues. The CDR3 DNA reads TGTGCCAGCAGCCCCCCCCGGGGGGCGCGTACTGAAGCTTTCTTT. Translation: CASSPPRGARTEAFF.

This sequence joins TRBV7-8 and TRBJ2-1; 11 bases match TRBD2. Trimming at V came to 7 bases and at J to 7 bases, leaving 3 bases not matched to a gene. Germline CDR1 reads SGHVS; CDR2 reads FQNEAQ. The CDR3 has 13 amino acids. The CDR3 DNA follows: TGTGCCAGCAATAGCGGGAGGGGGAATGAGCAGTTCTTC. This gives the protein CASNSGRGNEQFF. The full variable domain, completed using reference TRBV7-8 and TRBJ2-1, is GAGVSQSPRYKVAKRGQDVALRCDPISGHVSLFWYQQALGQGPEFLTYFQNEAQLDKSGLPSDRFFAERPEGSVSTLKIQRTQQEDSAVYLCASNSGRGNEQFFGPGTRLTVL.

This rearrangement joins TRBV28 to TRBJ2-5; 13 bases line up with TRBD2. The J segment lost 4 bases and the V segment lost 4 bases, leaving 6 bases of the junction unmatched. Germline V CDR1 and CDR2: MDHEN, SYDVKM. CDR3 length: 16 amino acids. CDR3 sequence reads: CASSSWTSGSRETQYF. The DNA of the CDR3 is TGTGCCAGCAGTTCATGGACTAGCGGGAGTCGAGAGACCCAGTACTTC.

The chain combines TRBV4-2 with TRBJ2-7; 9 bases align to TRBD2. Germline trimming cut 0 bases from V and 5 bases from J; bases unmatched to any gene: 8. This CDR3 is 16 amino acids long. Per germline, CDR1 LGHNA and CDR2 YNFKEQ. CDR3 in DNA: TGTGCCAGCAGCCAAGAAGGACCGGGACTAGCCAACGAGCAGTACTTC. It codes for CASSQEGPGLANEQYF.

CDR3 region: CASSQERETQYF. Written as DNA, the CDR3 is TGTGCCAGCAGCCAAGAACGGGAGACCCAGTACTTC. The genes are TRBV4-2 and TRBJ2-5; D is undetermined. The CDR3 length is 12 residues. Germline-derived CDR1 and CDR2 are LGHNA and YNFKEQ. The V end was cut by 0 bases, the J end by 5 bases, with 4 bases between.

The V and J genes are TRBV14 and TRBJ2-7, with D possibly matching TRBD1 (5 bases). Looked up from germline, CDR1 is SGHDN and CDR2 is FVKESK. Trimming stripped 3 bases from V and 5 bases from J, with 11 bases between. CDR3 length equals 13 residues. This CDR3 is CASSQQQVNEQYF. As DNA, the CDR3 is TGTGCCAGCAGCCAGCAACAGGTCAACGAGCAGTACTTC.

V gene TRBV7-9 combines with J gene TRBJ2-4; D not certain. CDR1 is SEHNR and CDR2 is FQNEAQ in the germline V gene (reference sequence). The CDR3 loop spans 16 amino acids. The ends were cut back, 1 base at V and 0 bases at J, with 10 bases in the middle. CDR3: CASSLGLIGAKNIQYF. CDR3 nucleotides: TGTGCCAGCAGCTTAGGACTTATAGGAGCCAAAAACATTCAGTACTTC.

This clone was recorded once. The chain carries TRBV6-4 and TRBJ2-3; the match to TRBD2 covers 7 bases. The CDR3 loop spans 15 amino acids. CDR1 is MRHNA and CDR2 is SNTAGT in the germline V gene. V lost 3 bases and J lost 0; bases outside the gene matches: 3. The CDR3 bases are TGTGCCAGCAGTGAGCGTAGCGGGAGCACAGATACGCAGTATTTT. Amino acids: CASSERSGSTDTQYF.

A single count supports this clone. V and J are TRBV28 and TRBJ1-4; TRBD1 is a possible D gene (5 bases). The CDR3 sequence is 13 residues long. CDR1 and CDR2 from the germline V gene are MDHEN and SYDVKM. V dropped 0 bases and J dropped 8 bases, with 7 bases sitting between them. DNA of the CDR3: TGTGCCAGCAGTTTATGGGGGGAGGAAAAACTGTTTTTT. Protein: CASSLWGEEKLFF.

This chain connects TRBV4-1 to TRBJ1-4, with 7 bases fitting TRBD1. Per the germline V gene, CDR1 is MGHRA and CDR2 is YSYEKL. V was clipped by 4 bases and J by 8 bases; unmatched bases: 7. The CDR3 is 14 amino acids. The CDR3: CASSLRTGVEKLFF. The CDR3 DNA follows: TGCGCCAGCAGCCTCCGTACAGGGGTAGAAAAACTGTTTTTT.

A single count supports this clone. The V call is TRBV27, the J call TRBJ1-1; TRBD1 might be the D (6 bases). CDR1 is MNHEY, CDR2 SMNVEV, per germline (reference sequence). The ends were cut back, 5 bases at V and 2 bases at J, with 12 bases in the middle. The CDR3 totals 14 residues. DNA of the CDR3: TGTGCCAGCAGTCTCAGGGGAATTAACACTGAAGCTTTCTTT. Translating gives CASSLRGINTEAFF.

This clone was observed once. The V call is TRBV20-1, the J call TRBJ2-5; no definite D call. CDR1 and CDR2 from the germline V gene are DFQATT and SNEGSKA (reference sequence). V lost 3 bases, J lost 1 base, and 12 bases lay in between. The CDR3 runs 14 residues. This chain's CDR3 is CSASRGAIQETQYF. As DNA, the CDR3 is TGCAGTGCTAGTCGCGGTGCGATCCAAGAGACCCAGTACTTC.

The V and J genes are TRBV4-1 and TRBJ2-4; D gene uncertain. V dropped 1 base and J dropped 0 bases, with 10 bases sitting between them. The CDR3 extends over 16 amino acids. Per germline, CDR1 MGHRA and CDR2 YSYEKL. The CDR3 bases are TGCGCCAGCAGCCAAGTTATCTACGTAGCCAAAAACATTCAGTACTTC. This sequence encodes CASSQVIYVAKNIQYF.